This is a list of T cell receptor beta chains from one sample in a study of blood T cell repertoires in COVID-19. The table came from immunoSEQ multiplex PCR; TCRdb's copy has only in-frame clones and leaves some out. The sample shows under 80,000 clones, approximately 80% of them seen only once. Sequenced sample: peripheral blood. The source is a woman aged 80 or older with active or convalescent COVID-19. The conserved cysteine and the conserved F or W are not part of the CDR3 here. The order of the fields is V gene, J gene, clone size, CDR3 protein. Size is omitted from some rows. Given values are once, few, many or a class for expanded clones.

>TRBV4-2|TRBJ2-2|.
ASRGLAGVGGELF
>TRBV19|TRBJ2-1|.
ASSILAGGGGEQF
>TRBV4-3|TRBJ2-7|.
ASSQDRGASGGQYEQY
>TRBV5-1|TRBJ2-7|.
ASSFFGEPNEQY
>TRBV2|TRBJ1-1|.
ASRRTVMNTEAF
>TRBV27|TRBJ1-1|.
ASSPRRQGLEAF
>TRBV7-2|TRBJ1-3|.
ASSFSGTSRNTIY
>TRBV12-3/TRBV12-4|TRBJ1-5|once
ASSRQSNQPQH
>TRBV29-1|TRBJ1-1|few
SVEETGTGAGTEAF
>TRBV12-5|TRBJ1-5|.
ASGLSYGPGPGQPQH
>TRBV7-2|TRBJ2-1|.
ASRASGGFHEQF
>TRBV5-6|TRBJ2-7|.
ASSLWQVGYEQY
>TRBV5-1|TRBJ2-7|.
ASSLGQRSVGEQY
>TRBV7-2|TRBJ2-2|.
ASSFTSGSPGELF
>TRBV27|TRBJ1-6|.
ASGTTTYNSPLH
>TRBV6-5|TRBJ2-7|.
ASSYAGTGGAQY
>TRBV19|TRBJ1-1|once
ASSMGSLRGNTEAF
>TRBV7-9|TRBJ2-3|once
ASSLNSIETDTQY
>TRBV18|TRBJ2-5|once
ASSTTGGETQY
>TRBV7-2|TRBJ2-5|.
ASSTIGSEAETQY
>TRBV9|TRBJ1-1|.
ASSALRGANTEAF
>TRBV7-8|TRBJ2-5|once
ASSLRRAEETQY
>TRBV13|TRBJ2-1|.
ASSERAGGDNEQF
>TRBV10-3|TRBJ2-1|once
AIKGWGDVEQF
>TRBV4-3|TRBJ2-7|.
ASSPGLAGNYEQY
>TRBV5-1|TRBJ2-7|.
ASRGTGPTYEQY
>TRBV7-3|TRBJ2-3|.
ASSLTSGGGDTQY
>TRBV4-1|TRBJ1-2|.
ASSQPLNYGYT
>TRBV12-3/TRBV12-4|TRBJ1-2|.
ASSSPTFGGYT
>TRBV7-2|TRBJ2-7|.
ASSWEAASYEQY
>TRBV28|TRBJ1-4|.
ASRQGADEKLF
>TRBV19|TRBJ1-2|.
ASSTGSPFYGYT
>TRBV15|TRBJ1-5|few
ATSREGLQPQH
>TRBV6-2/TRBV6-3|TRBJ2-7|.
ASSYEPGRSSYEQY
>TRBV30|TRBJ2-7|.
AWGWGLNEQY
>TRBV7-7|TRBJ2-5|.
ASSLSLAGQETQY
>TRBV10-1|TRBJ2-5|.
ASSESKGRETQY
>TRBV27|TRBJ2-2|.
ASSYRTANTGELF
>TRBV5-5|TRBJ1-1|.
ASSFRRPGTGYVEGTEAF
>TRBV19|TRBJ1-5|.
ASTYSINQPQH
>TRBV29-1|TRBJ2-7|.
SVLQGYEQY